These 30 T cell receptor beta chains were all obtained from the same sample, sequenced in a study of blood T cells in healthy people across ages. Combining a sample-barcoded 5' primer with a J-beta primer mix, a second PCR ran for 7 to 11 cycles. Each CDR3 protein is one row after TCRdb ran MiXCR on the 5' RACE reads. The sample has hundreds of thousands of distinct CDR3 sequences, around 41% seen once. The sequenced sample was blood. These receptors were obtained from a man aged 80 or over in good health.

This clonotype has more than one count but fewer than ten. The V gene is TRBV6-1, the J gene TRBJ1-4; the D gene is possibly TRBD1 (6 bases). V was trimmed by 6 bases and J by 1 base, leaving 15 bases between them. CDR1 and CDR2 (germline): MNHNS, SASEGT. The CDR3 sequence is 16 residues long. CDR3 nucleotides: TGTGCCAGCAGAGACCGACAGGCTGGAACTAATGAAAAACTGTTTTTT. This encodes CASRDRQAGTNEKLFF.

The chain employs TRBV5-1 and TRBJ1-1; D gene ambiguous. The length of the CDR3 is 15 residues. V was clipped by 2 bases and J by 2 bases, with 13 bases between them. Germline V gives CDR1 SGHRS, CDR2 YFSETQ. DNA for the CDR3: TGCGCCAGCAGCTTACGATCGGGAGTTAACACTGAAGCTTTCTTT. Protein sequence: CASSLRSGVNTEAFF.

Concerning this clonotype itself: A much larger clone sits a single nucleotide away, making a read error possible. The V call is TRBV28, the J call TRBJ2-5, with a possible D match to TRBD2 (5 bases). The germline CDR1 and CDR2 sequences are MDHEN and SYDVKM. CDR3 size: 15 residues. CDR3 nucleotides: TGTGCCGGCAGTTCCGCGGGCCCGTACCAAGAGACCCAGTACTTC. Translating it yields CAGSSAGPYQETQYF.

The chain has TRBV6-2 or TRBV6-3 and TRBJ2-5, with D tentatively TRBD2 (5 bases). This CDR3 is built from 15 residues. Germline assignment: CDR1 MNHEY and CDR2 SVGEGT. V dropped 0 bases and J dropped 0 bases, with 8 bases sitting between them. DNA of the CDR3: TGTGCCAGCAGTTACTCGGGGAGCGACCAAGAGACCCAGTACTTC. This sequence encodes CASSYSGSDQETQYF.

The chain has TRBV12-3 or TRBV12-4 and TRBJ2-5; D may correspond to TRBD1 or TRBD2 (6 bases each). V lost 9 bases, J lost 11 bases, and 25 bases lay in between. The CDR3 has 14 amino acids. DNA for the CDR3: TGTGCCAGTACAAGCTGGGGGGCGAACAATGAGCAGTACTTC. Its translation is CASTSWGANNEQYF.

The chain is built from TRBV20-1 and TRBJ2-5; maybe TRBD1 (6 bases). Germline V CDR1 and CDR2: DFQATT, SNEGSKA (reference sequence). V was clipped by 0 bases and J by 1 base, with 9 bases between them. The CDR3 is 14 amino acids. CDR3 sequence reads: CSARDQGFQETQYF. CDR3 in DNA: TGCAGTGCTAGAGATCAGGGGTTCCAAGAGACCCAGTACTTC.

This sequence joins TRBV7-9 and TRBJ2-1; D may be TRBD1 (5 bases). CDR3 length equals 14 residues. V was clipped by 6 bases and J by 4 bases, with 13 bases between them. Germline V CDR1 and CDR2: SEHNR, FQNEAQ (reference sequence). CDR3 loop: CASRAGSGYNEQFF. The CDR3 DNA reads as TGTGCCAGCAGGGCAGGGTCAGGGTACAATGAGCAGTTCTTC.

The gene calls are TRBV20-1 and TRBJ1-1; D possibly corresponds to TRBD1 (6 bases). This CDR3 comprises 14 residues. V was pared by 2 bases and J by 1 base, with 11 bases between. The germline CDR1 and CDR2 sequences are DFQATT and SNEGSKA (reference sequence). The DNA of the CDR3 is TGCAGTGCTAGATGGGGGGCCCAGAACACTGAAGCTTTCTTT. It codes for CSARWGAQNTEAFF.

On this clonotype: Sequence at one end of the junction differs from germline and may be a read error. The chain combines TRBV7-3 with TRBJ2-5; a possible D gene is TRBD2 (5 bases). Germline loops: CDR1 SGHTA, CDR2 FQGTGA. The CDR3 loop spans 15 amino acids. CDR3 loop: CAGSLAMGSQETQYF. The CDR3 nucleotides are TGTGCCGGCAGCTTAGCGATGGGAAGTCAAGAGACCCAGTACTTC.

This chain connects TRBV6-2 or TRBV6-3 to TRBJ2-7; D gene uncertain. The CDR3 is made up of 15 amino acids. The germline gives CDR1 MNHEY, CDR2 SVGEGT. V was clipped by 4 bases and J by 3 bases, with 16 bases between them. The CDR3 nucleotides are TGTGCCAGCAGTTCTCCTTTAGGCACGTTCTACGAGCAGTACTTC. It specifies CASSSPLGTFYEQYF.

The gene calls are TRBV11-2 and TRBJ2-1; 9 bases are shared with TRBD2. The J call is doubtful: the DNA matches TRBJ2-7 better. The CDR3 runs 16 residues. Germline CDR1 reads SGHAT; CDR2 reads FQNNGV. CDR3 nucleotides: TGTGCCAGCAGCGGTACGTTGTCTAGCGGGAACAATGAGCAGTACTTC. This codes for CASSGTLSSGNNEQYF.

The chain uses TRBV5-1 and TRBJ2-3, with 9 bases fitting TRBD2. The germline V gene has CDR1 SGHRS and CDR2 YFSETQ. The CDR3 runs to 16 residues. With V trimmed by 6 bases and J by 2 bases, 10 bases remained unmatched. The DNA for the CDR3 is TGCGCCAGCACCCGGGGAGCGGGAGGTCCCACAGATACGCAGTATTTT. This translates into CASTRGAGGPTDTQYF.

This clonotype was seen ten or more times. Relative to the germline gene, one junction end is altered; a read error may explain this. The gene calls are TRBV7-9 and TRBJ2-3; 8 bases are a match to TRBD2. The CDR3 covers 15 residues. Per germline, CDR1 SEHNR and CDR2 FQNEAQ (reference sequence). This CDR3 is CASSLAGTSTDTQYF. DNA of the CDR3: TGTGCCAGCAGTTTAGCGGGAACTAGCACAGATACGCAGTATTTT.

This clonotype was counted only a few times. The V and J genes are TRBV6-1 and TRBJ2-7; 8 nucleotides line up with TRBD1. Germline assignment: CDR1 MNHNS and CDR2 SASEGT. V lost 10 bases and J lost 5; bases outside the gene matches: 10. The CDR3 runs 13 residues. The DNA of the CDR3 is TGTGCCATGGACGGGCAGGGGGCGAACGAGCAGTACTTC. It specifies CAMDGQGANEQYF.

This clonotype was detected many times. J is TRBJ2-4 and V is TRBV5-5; 7 bases match TRBD2. Looked up from germline, CDR1 is SGHKS and CDR2 is YYEKEE (reference sequence). The V gene end was trimmed by 1 base and the J gene end by 3 bases; junction bases not matched to a gene: 7. This CDR3 spans 16 amino acids. The CDR3 DNA reads as TGTGCCAGCAGCTTGCCCTTGGGGGGGGACAAAAACATTCAGTACTTC. Encoded protein: CASSLPLGGDKNIQYF.

This clonotype was counted a few times. The chain couples TRBV5-1 to TRBJ2-3; 8 bases line up with TRBD2. V shed 0 bases and J 3 bases; nucleotides not matched to a gene: 9. The CDR3 runs to 17 residues. Germline V gene data show CDR1 as SGHRS and CDR2 as YFSETQ. CDR3 loop: CASSLAVTSGSTDTQYF. In nucleotides, the CDR3 is TGCGCCAGCAGCTTGGCCGTGACGAGCGGGAGTACAGATACGCAGTATTTT.

This clonotype was picked up a small number of times. This sequence joins TRBV7-2 and TRBJ2-1; 10 bases agree with TRBD1. The CDR3 sequence is 15 residues long. V dropped 7 bases and J dropped 9; count of bases not matched to a gene: 12. In germline, CDR1 is SGHTA, CDR2 FQGNSA. The CDR3 DNA reads TGTGCCAGCACCAAGGGGGACAGGGGAATTATTGAGCAGTTCTTC. Its protein product is CASTKGDRGIIEQFF.

CDR3 sequence (DNA): TGCAGTGCTTGGGAGGGGGCCGGGAGCGAGCAGTACTTC. It translates to CSAWEGAGSEQYF. The chain carries TRBV20-1 and TRBJ2-7; D possibly matches TRBD1 or TRBD2 (7 bases each). Germline CDR1 DFQATT, CDR2 SNEGSKA (reference sequence). V was trimmed by 5 bases and J by 6 bases, leaving 17 bases between them. This CDR3 is 13 amino acids long.

This clonotype came up a few times. This chain connects TRBV5-8 to TRBJ2-7; D call uncertain. The CDR3 is 13 residues long. Germline CDR1 SGHTS, CDR2 YDEGEE. Trimming left V 2 bases short and J 6 bases short, with 12 bases between. The CDR3 DNA follows: TGTGCCAGCAGCTTTTCAGGTACTTTCGAGCAGTACTTC. Translating it yields CASSFSGTFEQYF. Using reference TRBV5-8 and TRBJ2-7 for the parts outside the CDR3, the full variable domain is EAGVTQSPTHLIKTRGQQATLRCSPISGHTSVYWYQQALGLGLQFLLWYDEGEERNRGNFPPRFSGRQFPNYSSELNVNALELEDSALYLCASSFSGTFEQYFGPGTRLTVT.

The chain is built from TRBV6-2 or TRBV6-3 and TRBJ2-7, with a tentative D call TRBD1 (6 bases). Germline CDR1 MNHEY, CDR2 SVGEGT. V was trimmed by 8 bases and J by 3 bases, leaving 11 bases between them. CDR3 length equals 12 residues. The CDR3 region is CASQRQDYEQYF. For the CDR3, the DNA is TGTGCCAGCCAGAGACAGGACTACGAGCAGTACTTC.

This sequence joins TRBV6-5 and TRBJ2-3; TRBD2 matches 8 bases. The J segment lost 4 bases and the V segment lost 8 bases, leaving 5 bases of the junction unmatched. CDR1 and CDR2 from the germline V gene are MNHEY and SVGAGI. CDR3 length: 13 amino acids. CDR3: CASRRGGPDTQYF. The CDR3 coding sequence is TGTGCCAGCCGACGGGGGGGCCCAGATACGCAGTATTTT.

This sequence joins TRBV9 and TRBJ1-1, with TRBD1 matching 7 bases. J was trimmed by 6 bases and V by 3 bases; bases with no gene match: 14. CDR1 SGDLS and CDR2 YYNGEE come from the germline V gene. The CDR3 consists of 16 residues. For the CDR3, the DNA is TGTGCCAGCAGCGCCCTCACGGGAGGGGGCCTCGCTGAAGCTTTCTTT. It yields the protein CASSALTGGGLAEAFF.

This clonotype was detected a few times. The chain combines TRBV20-1 with TRBJ2-3; maybe TRBD2 (7 bases). Germline V lookup: CDR1 DFQATT, CDR2 SNEGSKA (reference sequence). The CDR3 runs 18 residues. V was pared by 3 bases and J by 0 bases, with 22 bases between. CDR3 in amino acids: CSASLYKGGGQSTDTQYF. The CDR3 coding sequence is TGCAGTGCTAGTTTATATAAGGGGGGGGGACAAAGCACAGATACGCAGTATTTT.

With regard to this clonotype: Germline is not matched at one junction end, which may reflect a read error. V and J are TRBV3-1 and TRBJ1-2; TRBD1 is a possible D gene (6 bases). Per germline, CDR1 LGHDT and CDR2 YNNKEL (reference sequence). The CDR3 is 15 residues long. The CDR3 spells CASSLGLGQNYGCTF. The CDR3 coding sequence is TGTGCCAGCAGCCTGGGTTTGGGACAAAACTATGGCTGCACCTTC.

This clonotype was counted at least ten times. The rearrangement links TRBV10-3 to TRBJ1-1; D uncertain. The CDR3 covers 11 residues. In germline, CDR1 is ENHRY, CDR2 SYGVKD. The V gene lost 4 bases and the J gene lost 4 bases, with 4 bases spanning the gap. This CDR3 reads CAISAATEAFF. The CDR3 bases are TGTGCCATCAGTGCTGCCACTGAAGCTTTCTTT.

This clonotype was counted ten times or more. The chain employs TRBV6-1 and TRBJ1-2; D perhaps matches TRBD1 (6 bases). This CDR3 has 15 amino acids. From germline, CDR1 is MNHNS and CDR2 SASEGT. Trimming shortened V by 9 bases and J by 4 bases, and 21 bases separated the two germline ends. CDR3 loop: CASKLDRDNPYGYTF. The DNA for the CDR3 is TGTGCCAGTAAATTAGACCGGGACAACCCCTATGGCTACACCTTC.

The V gene is TRBV18, the J gene TRBJ2-6, with D tentatively TRBD1 (6 bases). The CDR3 spans 16 residues. Trimming pared 2 bases from V and 0 bases from J, leaving 8 bases between. The germline V gene has CDR1 KGHSH and CDR2 LQKENI. The CDR3 DNA reads as TGTGCCAGCTCACCAAGGGGGAGCTCTGGGGCCAACGTCCTGACTTTC. Amino acid sequence: CASSPRGSSGANVLTF.

V gene TRBV7-2 combines with J gene TRBJ2-2; no firm D call. Germline V gene sequence: CDR1 SGHTA, CDR2 FQGNSA. The ends were cut back, 1 base at V and 6 bases at J, with 9 bases in the middle. The CDR3 is 14 residues long. The CDR3 protein is CASSLGYVSGELFF. The CDR3, as DNA: TGTGCCAGCAGCTTAGGTTATGTTTCCGGGGAGCTGTTTTTT.

This clonotype was counted at least ten times. The V and J genes are TRBV4-2 and TRBJ2-6, with D maybe TRBD1 (5 bases). CDR1 is LGHNA, CDR2 YNFKEQ, per germline. The V and J ends lost 3 bases and 0 bases respectively, with 6 bases between them. This CDR3 has 15 residues. CDR3 sequence (DNA): TGTGCCAGCAGCCAGACAGTCTCTGGGGCCAACGTCCTGACTTTC. It codes for CASSQTVSGANVLTF.

The rearrangement joins TRBV7-2 to TRBJ2-5; tentative D call: TRBD2 (6 bases). The ends were cut back, 4 bases at V and 4 bases at J, with 16 bases in the middle. Germline V gene sequence: CDR1 SGHTA, CDR2 FQGNSA. CDR3 length equals 15 residues. In DNA, the CDR3 is TGTGCCAGCAGCTCCCGTAGGGACTTTGGAGAGACCCAGTACTTC. As protein: CASSSRRDFGETQYF.